A selection of T cell receptor beta chains follows, all from one sample in a study of human T cells and chemical hapten exposure. TCRdb recomputed calls from the RACE reads with MiXCR, one row per CDR3 protein. Among around 340,000 distinct CDR3 sequences, approximately 6.3% were seen once, and the ten largest hold roughly 8%. Sample: whole blood, taken in connection with sensitization to the hapten diphenylcyclopropenone (DPC). These TCRs come from a woman aged 18-29 years with alopecia areata. Some clones in this sample may be carry-over from other donors' samples. CDR3s include the opening cysteine and the closing phenylalanine or tryptophan. D genes are given only for firm matches. Clone size is not always given. Where it is, it says once, few, many or a class for expanded clones.

TRBV15	NA	NA	TRBJ1-4	CATSRPLGYGKLFF	TGTGCCACCAGCCGTCCCCTGGGGTACGGAAAACTGTTTTTT
TRBV20-1	TRBD2	many	TRBJ2-1	CSAPRGGAGGADEQFF	TGCAGTGCTCCCCGTGGGGGAGCGGGGGGTGCCGATGAGCAGTTCTTC
TRBV10-3	NA	NA	TRBJ2-2	CAISDGYTGELFF	TGTGCCATCAGTGACGGATACACCGGGGAGCTGTTTTTT
TRBV10-2	NA	NA	TRBJ1-5	CASSDGAGTLGNQPQHF	TGCGCCAGCAGTGATGGGGCCGGGACGTTGGGGAATCAGCCCCAGCATTTT
TRBV25-1	TRBD2	many	TRBJ2-6	CASSDPAGGSGANVLTF	TGTGCCAGCAGTGATCCCGCGGGGGGGTCTGGGGCCAACGTCCTGACTTTC
TRBV7-2	NA	few	TRBJ1-2	CASSPRGGRVNYGYTF	TGTGCCAGCAGCCCGAGAGGTGGCAGGGTTAACTATGGCTACACCTTC
TRBV15	NA	many	TRBJ1-6	CATSSWDPRNSPLHF	TGTGCCACCAGCAGTTGGGACCCCCGGAATTCACCCCTCCACTTT
TRBV3-1	TRBD2	few	TRBJ2-5	CASSPLAGGPEKTQYF	TGTGCCAGCAGCCCCTTAGCGGGGGGGCCGGAAAAGACCCAGTACTTC
TRBV4-2	NA	many	TRBJ2-1	CASSLRTHFDEQFF	TGTGCCAGCAGCCTGAGGACCCATTTCGATGAGCAGTTCTTC
TRBV20-1	TRBD1	NA	TRBJ1-5	CSALIGTGGYQPQHF	TGCAGTGCTTTGATCGGGACAGGGGGCTATCAGCCCCAGCATTTT
TRBV7-7	NA	few	TRBJ2-7	CASSLWGLRLSYEQYF	TGTGCTAGCAGCTTATGGGGCCTTCGCCTCTCCTACGAGCAGTACTTC
TRBV4-2	NA	few	TRBJ1-2	CASSQEKDDGYTF	TGTGCCAGCAGCCAAGAAAAGGACGATGGCTACACCTTC
TRBV4-2	NA	NA	TRBJ1-4	CASSQGPGFNEKLFF	TGTGCCAGCAGCCAAGGGCCGGGCTTTAATGAAAAACTGTTTTTT
TRBV5-4	TRBD1	NA	TRBJ1-6	CASSLGQVHSPLHF	TGTGCCAGCAGCTTAGGACAGGTCCATTCACCCCTCCACTTT
TRBV12-3/TRBV12-4	NA	few	TRBJ2-3	CASRRGVSSDTQYF	TGTGCCAGCAGGAGGGGAGTTTCGTCAGATACGCAGTATTTT
TRBV28	NA	many	TRBJ1-4	CASSSLALNEKLFF	TGTGCCAGCAGTTCTCTGGCCCTTAATGAAAAACTGTTTTTT
TRBV7-7	NA	many	TRBJ2-3	CASSQGSGPDTQYF	TGTGCTAGCAGCCAGGGGAGCGGTCCAGATACGCAGTATTTT
TRBV20-1	NA	NA	TRBJ1-3	CSALGGAGNTIYF	TGCAGTGCCCTGGGGGGGGCTGGAAACACCATATATTTT
TRBV24-1	TRBD1	many	TRBJ2-1	CATSDLTQGATYNEQFF	TGTGCCACCAGTGACTTGACACAGGGGGCCACCTACAATGAGCAGTTCTTC
TRBV20-1	TRBD1	NA	TRBJ1-6	CSAMDRGNSPLHF	TGCAGTGCTATGGACAGGGGGAATTCACCCCTCCACTTT
TRBV4-3	NA	NA	TRBJ2-7	CASSRTTLGVGVSEQYF	TGCGCCAGCAGCCGAACGACATTGGGTGTAGGGGTGAGCGAGCAGTACTTC
TRBV7-2	NA	NA	TRBJ2-3	CASSSWTGADTDTQYF	TGTGCCAGCAGCTCCTGGACGGGGGCCGACACAGATACGCAGTATTTT
TRBV20-1	NA	many	TRBJ2-3	CSARGGRGVPDTQYF	TGCAGTGCTAGAGGAGGTCGCGGGGTCCCAGATACGCAGTATTTT
TRBV12-3/TRBV12-4	TRBD1	many	TRBJ2-1	CASSLQGADYNEQFF	TGTGCCAGCAGTCTCCAGGGGGCGGACTACAATGAGCAGTTCTTC
TRBV14	NA	NA	TRBJ2-5	CASSQDYAATQYF	TGTGCCAGCAGCCAAGACTACGCCGCGACCCAGTACTTC
TRBV12-3/TRBV12-4	NA	many	TRBJ1-4	CASSLGTEKLFF	TGTGCCAGCAGTTTGGGGACCGAAAAACTGTTTTTT
TRBV12-3/TRBV12-4	TRBD2	few	TRBJ2-7	CASSFGTRPSYEQYF	TGTGCCAGCAGTTTTGGGACTAGACCCTCCTACGAGCAGTACTTC
TRBV28	NA	many	TRBJ1-2	CASSGGGYGYTF	TGTGCCAGCTCCGGGGGCGGGTATGGCTACACCTTC
TRBV12-3/TRBV12-4	NA	NA	TRBJ1-2	CASNLEPRGGRDGYTF	TGTGCCAGCAACCTTGAACCCAGGGGAGGGAGGGATGGCTACACCTTC
TRBV11-2	NA	many	TRBJ2-5	CASSFSASQETQYF	TGTGCCAGCAGCTTTAGCGCTAGCCAAGAGACCCAGTACTTC
TRBV20-1	TRBD1	many	TRBJ2-3	CSASRTGLSTDTQYF	TGCAGTGCTTCCCGGACAGGGCTTAGCACAGATACGCAGTATTTT
TRBV4-3	TRBD1	NA	TRBJ1-6	CASGKGTGYNSPLHF	TGCGCCAGCGGAAAAGGGACAGGCTATAATTCACCCCTCCACTTT